Below are 32 T cell receptor beta chains sequenced from a single sample in a study of T cell responses to AZD1222 COVID-19 vaccine. Only in-frame clones appear in the TCRdb table, and some are missing; sequencing was by immunoSEQ multiplex PCR. The profile covers roughly 100,000 clones, with 86% appearing a single time and 2.5% to 4% taken by the ten largest. The sample in question was peripheral blood, obtained 28 days after the second dose of the MenACWY control vaccine. These receptors all come from an adult who received the MenACWY meningococcal vaccine as a control.

This clone was seen only a few times. The chain joins TRBV18 to TRBJ2-7, with TRBD1 matching 8 bases. Looked up from germline, CDR1 is KGHSH and CDR2 is LQKENI. The CDR3 contains 13 residues. Losses at the gene ends were 2 bases for V and 5 bases for J; bases not matched to a gene: 2. CDR3 sequence (DNA): TGTGCCAGCTCACCAAACAGGGGGAACGAGCAGTACTTC. It is translated as CASSPNRGNEQYF.

This clone was seen many times. The rearrangement uses TRBV13 and TRBJ1-2, with unresolved D. The V and J ends lost 5 bases and 2 bases respectively, with 30 bases between them. The length of the CDR3 is 20 residues. Germline V gives CDR1 PRHDT, CDR2 FYEKMQ (reference sequence). This chain's CDR3 is CASSPEEGGHRYSLNYGYTF. CDR3 in DNA: TGTGCCAGCAGCCCAGAGGAAGGAGGGCACCGATACTCCCTAAACTATGGCTACACCTTC. The full variable domain, rest sourced from reference TRBV13 and TRBJ1-2, is AAGVIQSPRHLIKEKRETATLKCYPIPRHDTVYWYQQGPGQDPQFLISFYEKMQSDKGSIPDRFSAQQFSDYHSELNMSSLELGDSALYFCASSPEEGGHRYSLNYGYTFGSGTRLTVV.

V usage is TRBV9 and J usage is TRBJ2-3; TRBD1 is a possible D gene (6 bases). CDR1 and CDR2 from the germline V gene are SGDLS and YYNGEE. This CDR3 has 18 residues. Trimming pared 2 bases from V and 2 bases from J, leaving 21 bases between. DNA for the CDR3: TGTGCCAGCAGCGTCTTGGGGCCTCGAGGGGGTTACACAGATACGCAGTATTTT. Translating gives CASSVLGPRGGYTDTQYF. The whole variable domain, remainder taken from reference TRBV9 and TRBJ2-3, is DSGVTQTPKHLITATGQRVTLRCSPRSGDLSVYWYQQSLDQGLQFLIQYYNGEERAKGNILERFSAQQFPDLHSELNLSSLELGDSALYFCASSVLGPRGGYTDTQYFGPGTRLTVL.

The CDR3 spells CASSGPGYNEQFF. CDR3 DNA sequence: TGTGCCAGCAGTGGACCGGGGTACAATGAGCAGTTCTTC. The V call is TRBV25-1, the J call TRBJ2-1; D possibly corresponds to TRBD2 (5 bases). The CDR3 runs to 13 residues. V was pared by 4 bases and J by 4 bases, with 8 bases between. Germline CDR1 reads MGHDK; CDR2 reads SYGVNS.

This clone was counted many times. This chain links TRBV6-6 with TRBJ1-6; 8 positions match TRBD1. The ends lost 2 bases at V and 7 bases at J; junction bases unmatched: 7. This CDR3 has 16 residues. Germline-derived CDR1 and CDR2 are MNHNY and SVGAGI (reference sequence). The chain's CDR3 is CASSYDRGQGNSPLHF. The CDR3 DNA reads TGTGCCAGCAGTTACGATCGCGGACAGGGAAATTCACCCCTCCACTTT.

The J gene is TRBJ1-2, the V gene TRBV30, with D possibly TRBD1 on 5 matching bases. The CDR3 runs to 12 residues. The V end was cut by 7 bases, the J end by 8 bases, with 17 bases between. CDR1 and CDR2 from the germline V gene are GTSNPN and SVGIG (reference sequence). The CDR3 spells CASSETVEGYTF. CDR3 nucleotide sequence: TGTGCCTCCTCCGAGACAGTGGAGGGCTACACCTTC. Variable domain in full (rest from reference TRBV30 and TRBJ1-2): SQTIHQWPATLVQPVGSPLSLECTVEGTSNPNLYWYRQAAGRGLQLLFYSVGIGQISSEVPQNLSASRPQDRQFILSSKKLLLSDSGFYLCASSETVEGYTFGSGTRLTVV.

J is TRBJ1-2 and V is TRBV11-2; D remains ambiguous. Per germline, CDR1 SGHAT and CDR2 FQNNGV. This CDR3 has 15 residues. Trimming shortened V by 0 bases and J by 4 bases, and 12 bases separated the two germline ends. The CDR3, as DNA: TGTGCCAGCAGCTTAGATTTTGGCGGACCCTATGGCTACACCTTC. The encoded protein is CASSLDFGGPYGYTF.

The V call is TRBV15, the J call TRBJ1-1; 8 bases agree with TRBD1. Germline trimming cut 1 base from V and 4 bases from J; bases unmatched to any gene: 5. In germline, CDR1 is LNHNV, CDR2 YYDKDF (reference sequence). This CDR3 region has 15 residues. CDR3 loop: CATSRGRGLGTEAFF. The CDR3 nucleotides are TGTGCCACCAGCAGAGGCAGGGGGCTGGGCACTGAAGCTTTCTTT. Supplemented by reference TRBV15 and TRBJ1-1, the full variable domain reads DAMVIQNPRYQVTQFGKPVTLSCSQTLNHNVMYWYQQKSSQAPKLLFHYYDKDFNNEADTPDNFQSRRPNTSFCFLDIRSPGLGDTAMYLCATSRGRGLGTEAFFGQGTRLTVV.

This clone appeared once. The chain links TRBV10-3 to TRBJ1-6; D gene uncertain. Trimming cost V 2 bases and J 10 bases, with 9 bases left between them. The CDR3 has 13 residues. Germline V gene lookup returns CDR1 ENHRY and CDR2 SYGVKD. The DNA of the CDR3 is TGTGCCATCAGTGAGCCCCGTGGCTCACCCCTCCACTTT. It is translated as CAISEPRGSPLHF.

This chain links TRBV7-2 with TRBJ2-7; D is uncertain. This CDR3 comprises 14 residues. The V gene's germline CDR1 is SGHTA and CDR2 FQGNSA. Between the trimmed V and J ends, which lost 1 base and 3 bases, there was a span of 10 bases. The CDR3, as DNA: TGTGCCAGCAGCTTAGGACGAGGCGGCTACGAGCAGTACTTC. This encodes CASSLGRGGYEQYF.

The gene calls are TRBV2 and TRBJ1-5, with no clear D. Trimming left V 6 bases short and J 3 bases short, with 9 bases between. Germline assignment: CDR1 SNHLY and CDR2 FYNNEI. This CDR3 contains 13 residues. Here the CDR3 DNA reads TGTGCCAGCAGAGTCTCATACAATCAGCCCCAGCATTTT. Amino acid sequence: CASRVSYNQPQHF.

The chain is built from TRBV20-1 and TRBJ1-4; maybe TRBD1 (6 bases). Germline loops: CDR1 DFQATT, CDR2 SNEGSKA (reference sequence). CDR3 length: 15 amino acids. The ends were cut back, 3 bases at V and 5 bases at J, with 16 bases in the middle. CDR3 nucleotide sequence: TGCAGTGCTAGTCCCACCGGGACAAGAAATGAAAAACTGTTTTTT. It is translated as CSASPTGTRNEKLFF.

This clone was seen just once. This chain links TRBV3-1 (or the pseudogene TRBV3-2) with TRBJ2-3; 10 bases align to TRBD2. With 4 bases clipped from V and 4 bases from J, the junction kept 8 bases outside the gene matches. Per the germline V gene, CDR1 is LGHDT and CDR2 is YNNKEL (reference sequence). The CDR3 totals 16 residues. CDR3 nucleotides: TGTGCCAGCAGCCCGTGGATAGCGGGGGGCCCAGATACGCAGTATTTT. As protein: CASSPWIAGGPDTQYF.

This chain links TRBV7-6 with TRBJ2-1, with 9 positions matching TRBD1. V gave up 4 bases and J gave up 6 bases; unmatched junction bases: 4. Germline CDR1 is SGHVS and CDR2 is FNYEAQ. This CDR3 is 14 amino acids long. This chain's CDR3 is CASSSRQGGNEQFF. The CDR3 region has the DNA TGTGCCAGCAGCTCCCGACAGGGGGGCAATGAGCAGTTCTTC. The whole variable domain, remainder taken from reference TRBV7-6 and TRBJ2-1, is GAGVSQSPRYKVTKRGQDVALRCDPISGHVSLYWYRQALGQGPEFLTYFNYEAQQDKSGLPNDRFSAERPEGSISTLTIQRTEQRDSAMYRCASSSRQGGNEQFFGPGTRLTVL.

In this sample, this clone turned up once. CDR3 nucleotide sequence: TGCGCCAGCAGCTTGGGTTATGGGACTAGCGGGGAAAAACAATATTTT. Encoded protein: CASSLGYGTSGEKQYF. The V call is TRBV5-1, the J call TRBJ2-3; 13 bases map to TRBD2. The ends lost 0 bases at V and 15 bases at J; junction bases unmatched: 13. This CDR3 has 16 amino acids. Germline CDR1 reads SGHRS; CDR2 reads YFSETQ. Supplemented by reference TRBV5-1 and TRBJ2-3, the full variable domain reads KAGVTQTPRYLIKTRGQQVTLSCSPISGHRSVSWYQQTPGQGLQFLFEYFSETQRNKGNFPGRFSGRQFSNSRSEMNVSTLELGDSALYLCASSLGYGTSGEKQYFGPGTRLTVL.

The chain employs TRBV5-4 and TRBJ1-1; D may be TRBD1 (6 bases). Germline CDR1 is SGHNT and CDR2 is YYREEE (reference sequence). CDR3 length: 15 residues. V dropped 2 bases and J dropped 1 base, with 12 bases sitting between them. CDR3 in amino acids: CASSLLLQGNTEAFF. In nucleotides, the CDR3 is TGTGCCAGCAGCTTACTGTTACAGGGGAACACTGAAGCTTTCTTT.

The chain combines TRBV10-3 with TRBJ1-2; possible D gene TRBD1, 5 bases. Germline V gives CDR1 ENHRY, CDR2 SYGVKD. CDR3 length: 13 residues. Trimming removed 2 bases from V and 8 bases from J, with 12 bases in between. The CDR3 spells CAISERDFTGYTF. The CDR3, as DNA: TGTGCCATCAGTGAGCGGGACTTCACCGGCTACACCTTC.

This rearrangement joins TRBV28 to TRBJ1-1, with D uncertain. The CDR3 extends over 11 amino acids. V lost 6 bases and J lost 11, with 13 bases in between. Germline CDR1 and CDR2: MDHEN and SYDVKM. The CDR3 loop reads CASRAHTVAFF. CDR3 coding DNA: TGTGCCAGCAGAGCTCATACGGTGGCTTTCTTT. Full variable domain (missing parts from reference TRBV28 and TRBJ1-1): DVKVTQSSRYLVKRTGEKVFLECVQDMDHENMFWYRQDPGLGLRLIYFSYDVKMKEKGDIPEGYSVSREKKERFSLILESASTNQTSMYLCASRAHTVAFFGQGTRLTVV.

Only a few counts were recorded for this clone. The chain links TRBV5-5 to TRBJ2-7; D might be TRBD1 (6 bases). With 0 bases removed from V and 6 bases from J, the gap between germline ends came to 7 bases. The CDR3 runs to 12 residues. Germline V lookup: CDR1 SGHKS, CDR2 YYEKEE (reference sequence). CDR3 amino acids: CASSLGGGEQYF. The DNA of the CDR3 is TGTGCCAGCAGCTTGGGAGGGGGCGAGCAGTACTTC.

This chain connects TRBV15 to TRBJ2-7; D is unresolved. Germline V lookup: CDR1 LNHNV, CDR2 YYDKDF (reference sequence). V was clipped by 0 bases and J by 1 base, with 7 bases between them. The CDR3 runs 14 residues. CDR3 loop: CATSRERSSYEQYF. In nucleotides, the CDR3 is TGTGCCACCAGCAGAGAGCGGAGTTCCTACGAGCAGTACTTC.

The table lists this clone with a count of one. The chain links TRBV6-1 to TRBJ2-7; tentatively, D is TRBD1 (5 bases). V was cut by 0 bases and J by 0 bases, with 12 bases left in between. CDR3 length equals 16 residues. CDR1 is MNHNS and CDR2 is SASEGT in the germline V gene. The DNA of the CDR3 is TGTGCCAGCAGTGAAGCTTGGACACTGGGCTCCTACGAGCAGTACTTC. Translating it yields CASSEAWTLGSYEQYF.

This clone was seen a single time. V gene TRBV2 combines with J gene TRBJ1-2; D is perhaps TRBD1 (5 bases). The CDR3 runs 13 residues. V lost 8 bases, J lost 7 bases, and 17 bases lay in between. Germline CDR1 and CDR2: SNHLY and FYNNEI. The chain's CDR3 is CASFQELGGGYTF. The CDR3 DNA follows: TGTGCCAGCTTTCAGGAACTTGGGGGTGGCTACACCTTC.

Concerning this clone: This CDR3 fails to terminate in the conserved phenylalanine or tryptophan, so it likely reflects a read error. The DNA is left out, because the CDR3 cannot be placed on it with certainty; the CDR3 is given as TCRdb lists it. The chain links TRBV28 to TRBJ1-2; the table's D call, TRBD1, was not checked against the DNA. CDR1 is MDHEN, CDR2 SYDVKM, per germline. The CDR3 extends over 12 residues, inclusive of both ends. CDR3 amino acids: CASSSAGTAKKM.

This chain uses TRBV28 with TRBJ2-7; D remains unclear. The CDR3 is 13 residues long. Trimming took 3 bases from V and 2 from J, leaving 8 bases between them. CDR1 is MDHEN, CDR2 SYDVKM, per germline. CDR3 DNA: TGTGCCAGCAGTTTTGGTAGGACCTACGAGCAGTACTTC. Translated, it gives CASSFGRTYEQYF.

The gene calls are TRBV5-4 and TRBJ1-2; TRBD1 is a possible D gene (5 bases). V was cut by 0 bases and J by 4 bases, with 7 bases left in between. The CDR3 runs 13 residues. Germline assignment: CDR1 SGHNT and CDR2 YYREEE (reference sequence). The CDR3 spells CASSLDGGYGYTF. As DNA, the CDR3 is TGTGCCAGCAGCTTGGACGGGGGCTATGGCTACACCTTC.

V is TRBV5-1 and J is TRBJ2-5, with 13 nucleotides matching TRBD2. The J segment lost 5 bases and the V segment lost 2 bases, leaving 9 bases of the junction unmatched. Germline V lookup: CDR1 SGHRS, CDR2 YFSETQ. The CDR3 runs to 17 residues. The DNA of the CDR3 is TGCGCCAGCAGCTTCGGGCAAACTAGCGGGGGGGCCGAGACCCAGTACTTC. It encodes CASSFGQTSGGAETQYF.

This rearrangement joins TRBV7-2 to TRBJ1-1; D might be TRBD1 (5 bases). V was pared by 0 bases and J by 0 bases, with 11 bases between. There are 16 residues in the CDR3. Germline V gives CDR1 SGHTA, CDR2 FQGNSA. CDR3 residues: CASSLARGGMNTEAFF. For the CDR3, the DNA is TGTGCCAGCAGCTTAGCCCGGGGGGGGATGAACACTGAAGCTTTCTTT.

The chain is built from TRBV4-1 and TRBJ1-1, with D perhaps TRBD1 (6 bases). Germline values: CDR1 MGHRA, CDR2 YSYEKL. This CDR3 region has 16 residues. Trimming pared 6 bases from V and 2 bases from J, leaving 19 bases between. This CDR3 reads CASRPIYRVLNTEAFF. The CDR3, as DNA: TGCGCCAGCAGGCCAATTTACAGGGTTCTAAACACTGAAGCTTTCTTT.

The chain links TRBV11-3 to TRBJ2-2; 7 bases are shared with TRBD2. The V gene end was trimmed by 5 bases and the J gene end by 8 bases; junction bases not matched to a gene: 5. Looked up from germline, CDR1 is SGHNT and CDR2 is YENEEA. The length of the CDR3 is 13 residues. The CDR3 DNA reads TGTGCCAGCAGCCCAAACGGGAGGGGGGAGCTGTTTTTT. Translation: CASSPNGRGELFF.

The chain carries TRBV11-2 and TRBJ1-4; D uncertain. V dropped 8 bases and J dropped 8 bases, with 15 bases sitting between them. In germline, CDR1 is SGHAT, CDR2 FQNNGV. This CDR3 is 13 amino acids long. The CDR3: CASSRVYKEKLFF. In DNA, the CDR3 is TGTGCCAGCTCTCGGGTGTACAAGGAAAAACTGTTTTTT.

J is TRBJ1-6 and V is TRBV3-1 (or the pseudogene TRBV3-2), with D perhaps TRBD1 (6 bases). The CDR3 sequence is 16 residues long. The germline gives CDR1 LGHDT, CDR2 YNNKEL (reference sequence). The V end was cut by 0 bases, the J end by 7 bases, with 13 bases between. The CDR3, as DNA: TGTGCCAGCAGCCAAGATCGGGGGCCGTGGAATTCACCCCTCCACTTT. Its protein product is CASSQDRGPWNSPLHF.

The V call is TRBV9, the J call TRBJ2-3, with D perhaps TRBD1 or TRBD2 (6 bases each). The germline V and J ends were trimmed by 2 bases and 5 bases, with 15 bases remaining between them. This CDR3 contains 15 residues. Germline CDR1 SGDLS, CDR2 YYNGEE. The CDR3 nucleotides are TGTGCCAGCAGCGTGAATTCGGGGGCTAAAGATACGCAGTATTTT. Protein: CASSVNSGAKDTQYF.